This TCR beta chain was found in a study of T cells in Graves' hyperthyroidism and ophthalmopathy. Worth noting for this clonotype: The antigen is undetermined.

Findings and limits, study-wide: Most expanded thyroid clonotypes above 0.001 recurred in blood.

This CDR3 has 15 residues. V gave up 8 bases and J gave up 3 bases; unmatched junction bases: 9. TCR beta CDR3 sequences were amplified from RNA transcripts. TCR CDR3 regions were first amplified by RT-PCR with HTBI primers. TCRdb used MiXCR to reprocess the multiplex PCR reads, holding one entry per CDR3 protein. The profile shows roughly 710,000 distinct CDR3 sequences, roughly 32% of them singletons. PBMCs came from around 9.7 ml fresh peripheral blood. V and J are TRBV12-3 or TRBV12-4 and TRBJ2-3, with 9 bases identical to TRBD2. The sequencing sample was made of blood. The receptor's source is a middle-aged woman with Graves' hyperthyroidism. The CDR3 DNA is TGTGCCAGCGGAGGCGGGGGGGGTGAAACAGATACGCAGTATTTT. This gives the protein CASGGGGGETDTQYF.